Below are 2 T cell receptor beta chains sequenced from a single sample in a study of T cell responses to AZD1222 COVID-19 vaccine. The assay was immunoSEQ multiplex PCR, and TCRdb's table has in-frame clones only and misses some. The profile covers roughly 140,000 clones, with roughly nine tenths appearing a single time and approximately 2% taken by the ten largest. Here the sequenced sample was peripheral blood, taken on day 0 of AZD1222 vaccination. The receptors were gathered from an adult in good health.

The chain is built from TRBV7-6 and TRBJ2-1, with D perhaps TRBD1 or TRBD2 (5 bases each). Germline V gene data show CDR1 as SGHVS and CDR2 as FNYEAQ. The CDR3 consists of 15 residues. The V end was cut by 8 bases, the J end by 0 bases, with 14 bases between. The CDR3, as DNA: TGTGCCAGCCTACCGGGACGTGGCTCCTACAATGAGCAGTTCTTC. It codes for CASLPGRGSYNEQFF.

The chain recombines TRBV11-3 with TRBJ2-3; D is unclear. CDR1 is SGHNT and CDR2 is YENEEA in the germline V gene. Trimming took off 5 bases at V and 4 bases at J, with 13 bases between the two ends. This CDR3 comprises 14 residues. CDR3 in amino acids: CASSPLELPDTQYF. DNA of the CDR3: TGTGCCAGCAGCCCCCTTGAGCTCCCAGATACGCAGTATTTT.